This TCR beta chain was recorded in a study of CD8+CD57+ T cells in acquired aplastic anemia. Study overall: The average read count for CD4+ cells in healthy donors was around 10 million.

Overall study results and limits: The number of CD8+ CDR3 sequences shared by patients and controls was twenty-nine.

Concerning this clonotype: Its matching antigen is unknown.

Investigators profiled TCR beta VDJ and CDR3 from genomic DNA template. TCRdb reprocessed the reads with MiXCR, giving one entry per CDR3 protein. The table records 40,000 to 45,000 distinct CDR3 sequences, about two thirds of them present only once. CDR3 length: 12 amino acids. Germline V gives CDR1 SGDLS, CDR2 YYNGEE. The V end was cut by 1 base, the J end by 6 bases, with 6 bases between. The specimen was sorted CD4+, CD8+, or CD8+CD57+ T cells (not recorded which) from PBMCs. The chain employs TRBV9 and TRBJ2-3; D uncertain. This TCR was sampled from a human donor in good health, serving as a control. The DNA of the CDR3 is TGTGCCAGCAGCGTAACCGCGGATACGCAGTATTTT. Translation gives CASSVTADTQYF.